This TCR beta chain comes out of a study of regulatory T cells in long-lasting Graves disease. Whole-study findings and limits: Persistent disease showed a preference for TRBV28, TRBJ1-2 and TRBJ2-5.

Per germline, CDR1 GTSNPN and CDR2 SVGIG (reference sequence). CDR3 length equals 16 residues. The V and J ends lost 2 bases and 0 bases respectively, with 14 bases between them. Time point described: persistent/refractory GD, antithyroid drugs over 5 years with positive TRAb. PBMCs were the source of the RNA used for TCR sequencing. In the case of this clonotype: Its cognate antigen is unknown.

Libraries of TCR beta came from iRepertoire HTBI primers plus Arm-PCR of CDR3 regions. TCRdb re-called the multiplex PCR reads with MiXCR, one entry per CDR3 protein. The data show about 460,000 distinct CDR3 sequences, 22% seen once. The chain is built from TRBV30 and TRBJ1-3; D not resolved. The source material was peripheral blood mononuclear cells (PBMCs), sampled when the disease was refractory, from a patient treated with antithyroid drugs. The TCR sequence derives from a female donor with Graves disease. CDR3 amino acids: CAWSPRRRYSGNTIYF. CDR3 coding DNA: TGTGCCTGGAGTCCCCGGCGACGGTACTCTGGAAACACCATATATTTT.